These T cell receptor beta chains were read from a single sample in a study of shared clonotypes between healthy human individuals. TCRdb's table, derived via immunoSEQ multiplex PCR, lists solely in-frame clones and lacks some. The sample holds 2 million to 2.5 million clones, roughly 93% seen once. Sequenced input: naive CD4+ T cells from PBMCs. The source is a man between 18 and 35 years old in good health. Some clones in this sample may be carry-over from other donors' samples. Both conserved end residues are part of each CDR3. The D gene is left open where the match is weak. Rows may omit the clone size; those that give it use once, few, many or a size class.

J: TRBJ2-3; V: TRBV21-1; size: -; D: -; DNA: TGTGCCAGCAGCAAAAAACTAACTAGCGGGAGTCTTACAGATACGCAGTATTTT; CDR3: CASSKKLTSGSLTDTQYF
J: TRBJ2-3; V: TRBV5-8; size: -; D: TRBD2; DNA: TGTGCCAGCAGCTTGGGTAGCGGGAGTCCCTCAGATACGCAGTATTTT; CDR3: CASSLGSGSPSDTQYF
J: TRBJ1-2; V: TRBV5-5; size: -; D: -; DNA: TGTGCCAGCAGCTTGTCACAGGACTATGGCTACACCTTC; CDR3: CASSLSQDYGYTF
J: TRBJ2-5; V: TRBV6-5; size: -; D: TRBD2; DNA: TGTGCCAGCAGTCCGACTAGCGGGAGTTCCGAGACCCAGTACTTC; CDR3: CASSPTSGSSETQYF
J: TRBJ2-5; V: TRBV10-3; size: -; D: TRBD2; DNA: TGTGCCATCAGTGCCCAGCGGGGACAAGAGACCCAGTACTTC; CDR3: CAISAQRGQETQYF
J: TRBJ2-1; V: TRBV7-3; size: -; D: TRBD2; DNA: TGTGCCAGCAGCTTGGGACTAGCGTCTAATGAGCAGTTCTTC; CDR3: CASSLGLASNEQFF
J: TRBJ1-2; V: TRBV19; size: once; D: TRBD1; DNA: TGTGCCAGCCGAGACAGGGTCTATGGCTACACCTTC; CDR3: CASRDRVYGYTF
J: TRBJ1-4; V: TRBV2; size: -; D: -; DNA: TGTGCCAGCAGTGGCAGGGAGTTTGAAAAACTGTTTTTT; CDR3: CASSGREFEKLFF
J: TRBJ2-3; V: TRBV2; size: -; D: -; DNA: TGTGCCACCCGAATGGGGAGCACAGATACGCAGTATTTT; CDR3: CATRMGSTDTQYF
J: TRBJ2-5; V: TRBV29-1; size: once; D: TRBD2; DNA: TGCAGCGTATCGCCAGCGGGACAAGAGACCCAGTACTTC; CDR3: CSVSPAGQETQYF
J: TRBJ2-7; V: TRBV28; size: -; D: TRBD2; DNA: TGTGCCAGCAGTCCGGTAAGAGGGACTAGCGGGGAGGACGAGCAGTACTTC; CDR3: CASSPVRGTSGEDEQYF
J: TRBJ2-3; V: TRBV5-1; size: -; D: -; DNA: TGCGCCAGCAGCTTGGAAGCCCCCACAGATACGCAGTATTTT; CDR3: CASSLEAPTDTQYF
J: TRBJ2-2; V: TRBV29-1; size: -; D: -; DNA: TGCAGCGTTGAAAAGTACAAGAACACCGGGGAGCTGTTTTTT; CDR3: CSVEKYKNTGELFF
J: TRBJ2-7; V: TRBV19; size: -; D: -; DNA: TGTGCCAGTAGTATAGATCCAGGGGGGGAGCAGTACTTC; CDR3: CASSIDPGGEQYF
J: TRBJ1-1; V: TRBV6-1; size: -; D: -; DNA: TGTGCCAGCAGTGTATCCTTGGGGACTGAAGCTTTCTTT; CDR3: CASSVSLGTEAFF
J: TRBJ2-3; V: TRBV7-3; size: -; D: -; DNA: TGTGCCAGCAGCTCCACCCTCACAGATACGCAGTATTTT; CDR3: CASSSTLTDTQYF
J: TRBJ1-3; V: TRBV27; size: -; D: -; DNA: TGTGCCAGCAGTTTAAATAGATCTGGAAACACCATATATTTT; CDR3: CASSLNRSGNTIYF
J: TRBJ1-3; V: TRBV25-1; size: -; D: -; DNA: TGTGCCAGCAGGACGGGAGGGAGGGACACCATATATTTT; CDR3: CASRTGGRDTIYF
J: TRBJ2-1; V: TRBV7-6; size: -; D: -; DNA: TGTGCCAGCAGCTTAGCGCAGAGCAGGTCCTACCGCTCCTACAATGAGCAGTTCTTC; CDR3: CASSLAQSRSYRSYNEQFF
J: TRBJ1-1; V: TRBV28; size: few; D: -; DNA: TGTGCCAGCAGTCTTAGGACGTCCGAAGCTTTCTTT; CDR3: CASSLRTSEAFF